This record covers a single TCR beta chain. Its antigen is not identified. V shed 4 bases and J shed 3 bases, with 15 bases lying between them. The V gene's germline CDR1 is SEHNR and CDR2 FQNEAQ (reference sequence). The CDR3 spans 15 residues. These data originate in a study of identifying expanded T cells in peripheral blood. Whole-study results and caveats: Across healthy donors, higher total template counts meant significantly greater roughly 2-week count variance. Over about two and four weeks, about 15 and 19 clones changed, versus more than 1 between replicates.

The table came from immunoSEQ multiplex PCR; TCRdb's copy has only in-frame clones and leaves some out. Here the sample spans 75,000 to 95,000 clones, approximately 84% being singletons. Healthy donors had no documented immune events, such as infections, while sampled. The chain carries TRBV7-9 and TRBJ1-1, with D perhaps matching TRBD1 (5 bases). The TCR sequence derives from a person aged 18 to 70 in good health. The source material was blood. The CDR3 reads CASSSFDKGDTEAFF. CDR3 sequence (DNA): TGTGCCAGCAGCTCCTTCGACAAAGGGGACACTGAAGCTTTCTTT.